Below, one T cell receptor (beta chain) is given with its context. The antigen remains undetermined. This entry is derived from a study of T cell repertoires in cytomegalovirus infection. Overall study context: Based on public TCR beta signatures, there were indications of CMV infection and of a matching HLA type.

Findings and caveats of the study: Accumulated public TCR beta family frequency recognized individuals carrying CMV together with the relevant HLA.

Trimming took off 5 bases at V and 8 bases at J, with 15 bases between the two ends. The V gene's germline CDR1 is SGHVS and CDR2 FNYEAQ. CDR3 length: 13 residues. In TCRdb, the reads were re-called with MiXCR into one record per CDR3 protein. The repertoire holds 100,000 to 150,000 distinct CDR3 sequences, with 32% as singletons. The TCR originated in a human donor in good health (CMV status not recorded). Some clones in this sample may be carry-over from other donors' samples. The V and J genes are TRBV7-6 and TRBJ1-2, with a weak D call TRBD1 (5 bases). Sequenced material: CD8+ T cells from cultured PBMCs, taken from culture after CMV antigen stimulation. CDR3 residues: CASSPEWTRGYTF. CDR3 sequence (DNA): TGTGCCAGCAGCCCTGAGTGGACAAGGGGCTACACCTTC. The full variable domain, rest sourced from reference TRBV7-6 and TRBJ1-2, is GAGVSQSPRYKVTKRGQDVALRCDPISGHVSLYWYRQALGQGPEFLTYFNYEAQQDKSGLPNDRFSAERPEGSISTLTIQRTEQRDSAMYRCASSPEWTRGYTFGSGTRLTVV.